Listed here are 25 T cell receptor beta chains from one sample, sequenced in a study of blood T cells in healthy people across ages. With a J-beta primer mix and a sample-barcoded 5' primer, a second PCR ran roughly 6 to 11 cycles. Each CDR3 protein gets one entry after TCRdb re-called the 5' RACE reads with MiXCR. The sample holds 550,000 to 650,000 distinct CDR3 sequences; about 26% are singletons and the top ten take about 3.3%. The data were also submitted as part of a second study, on T cells of mothers and their children.

Sequencing was done on a sample of blood. These receptors all come from a boy between 2 and 15 years old in good health.

The chain uses TRBV28 and TRBJ2-1; 9 nucleotides line up with TRBD2. The CDR3 loop spans 18 amino acids. Germline V lookup: CDR1 MDHEN, CDR2 SYDVKM. V lost 0 bases and J lost 8; bases outside the gene matches: 14. CDR3 amino acids: CASSLWGSGREGIDEQFF. The CDR3 region has the DNA TGTGCCAGCAGTTTATGGGGGTCGGGGCGGGAGGGCATCGATGAGCAGTTCTTC. Complete variable domain (other parts from reference TRBV28 and TRBJ2-1): DVKVTQSSRYLVKRTGEKVFLECVQDMDHENMFWYRQDPGLGLRLIYFSYDVKMKEKGDIPEGYSVSREKKERFSLILESASTNQTSMYLCASSLWGSGREGIDEQFFGPGTRLTVL.

This clonotype was seen at least ten times. V gene TRBV7-9 combines with J gene TRBJ1-1, with D possibly matching TRBD1 (5 bases). CDR1 and CDR2 (germline): SEHNR, FQNEAQ (reference sequence). The length of the CDR3 is 12 residues. Deletions cut 0 bases from V and 7 bases from J, with 6 bases between. The CDR3 coding sequence is TGTGCCAGCAGCTTAGCAGGGGTTGAAGCTTTCTTT. It specifies CASSLAGVEAFF.

This clonotype was seen many times. The chain is built from TRBV7-2 and TRBJ2-5; 10 positions match TRBD1. Germline lookup yields CDR1 SGHTA and CDR2 FQGNSA. This CDR3 has 16 amino acids. V trimming: 3 bases; J trimming: 5 bases; junction bases outside the gene matches: 9. This chain's CDR3 is CASSFGLTGGHETQYF. CDR3 DNA sequence: TGTGCCAGCAGCTTCGGGTTGACAGGGGGCCATGAGACCCAGTACTTC.

The chain combines TRBV12-3 or TRBV12-4 with TRBJ2-7; 10 nucleotides line up with TRBD1. This CDR3 contains 14 residues. Germline trimming cut 5 bases from V and 4 bases from J; bases unmatched to any gene: 5. The CDR3 is CASSPGQGQYEQYF. CDR3 nucleotide sequence: TGTGCCAGCAGTCCGGGACAGGGGCAATACGAGCAGTACTTC.

The table lists this clonotype with a few counts. This chain joins TRBV5-1 and TRBJ1-4; TRBD1 might be the D (6 bases). The CDR3 is made up of 17 amino acids. Per the germline V gene, CDR1 is SGHRS and CDR2 is YFSETQ. Trimming stripped 2 bases from V and 5 bases from J, with 19 bases between. This CDR3 is CASSLQGSVRGNEKLFF. The CDR3 nucleotides read TGCGCCAGCAGCTTACAGGGTTCGGTGCGGGGGAATGAAAAACTGTTTTTT.

This clonotype was observed a handful of times. For the CDR3, the DNA is TGTGCCAGTAGTGGAGGGACGGGAAATGGGTACACTGAAGCTTTCTTT. Translated: CASSGGTGNGYTEAFF. This chain links TRBV19 with TRBJ1-1; possible D gene TRBD1, 5 bases. CDR3 length: 16 amino acids. CDR1 and CDR2 (germline): LNHDA, SQIVND (reference sequence). V lost 5 bases and J 3 bases, leaving 19 bases between the germline ends.

In this sample, this clonotype turned up a few times. This chain joins TRBV10-3 and TRBJ2-5; D is undetermined. The CDR3 spans 12 residues. V was shortened by 2 bases and J by 3 bases, with 4 bases between the two germline ends. Looked up from germline, CDR1 is ENHRY and CDR2 is SYGVKD. The CDR3 loop reads CAISEGKETQYF. As DNA, the CDR3 is TGTGCCATCAGTGAGGGAAAAGAGACCCAGTACTTC.

V gene TRBV6-6 combines with J gene TRBJ2-7, with 9 positions matching TRBD2. The germline V gene has CDR1 MNHNY and CDR2 SVGAGI (reference sequence). The V segment lost 3 bases and the J segment 2 bases; nucleotides outside the gene matches: 5. This CDR3 is built from 15 residues. CDR3 DNA: TGTGCCAGCAGTTATTCGGCGGGAGGGGCCTACGAGCAGTACTTC. Protein sequence: CASSYSAGGAYEQYF.

In its sample, this clonotype was seen a few times. The CDR3 loop is CASSQPTGPELFF. The CDR3 bases are TGTGCCAGCAGCCAACCCACCGGTCCAGAACTGTTTTTT. The chain carries TRBV7-9 and TRBJ1-4; D not certain. Germline values: CDR1 SEHNR, CDR2 FQNEAQ (reference sequence). V was cut by 5 bases and J by 12 bases, with 16 bases left in between. CDR3 length: 13 amino acids.

CDR3 in amino acids: CASSFGTHLEQYF. The CDR3 coding sequence is TGTGCCAGCAGTTTCGGGACCCATCTGGAGCAGTACTTC. The V gene is TRBV27, the J gene TRBJ2-7; possibly TRBD1 or TRBD2 for D (5 bases each). CDR1 is MNHEY, CDR2 SMNVEV, per germline (reference sequence). V was shortened by 3 bases and J by 7 bases, with 13 bases between the two germline ends. This CDR3 region has 13 residues.

This clonotype showed up just a few times. The chain has TRBV6-4 and TRBJ1-6, with TRBD1 matching over 7 bases. The CDR3 extends over 16 amino acids. Germline values: CDR1 MRHNA, CDR2 SNTAGT. Trimming took 6 bases from V and 2 from J; bases not matched to a gene: 7. For the CDR3, the DNA is TGTGCCAGCAGCCGTCGACAGGGCGCCTATAATTCACCCCTCCACTTT. This encodes CASSRRQGAYNSPLHF.

This clonotype was counted ten times or more. The rearrangement joins TRBV9 to TRBJ2-3; 12 bases fit TRBD2. The CDR3 length is 16 residues. Germline assignment: CDR1 SGDLS and CDR2 YYNGEE. With 3 bases clipped from V and 2 bases from J, the junction kept 4 bases outside the gene matches. This CDR3 is CASSATSGGSTDTQYF. In nucleotides, the CDR3 is TGTGCCAGCAGCGCGACTAGCGGGGGTTCCACAGATACGCAGTATTTT.

This clonotype was observed a handful of times. Written as DNA, the CDR3 is TGTGCCACCGGGACAGGGGAAGGTTACGAGCAGTACTTC. Its protein product is CATGTGEGYEQYF. The chain joins TRBV15 to TRBJ2-7; 10 bases agree with TRBD1. The ends lost 8 bases at V and 4 bases at J; junction bases unmatched: 5. Germline CDR1 is LNHNV and CDR2 is YYDKDF (reference sequence). The CDR3 has 13 residues.

V is TRBV6-5 and J is TRBJ1-2, with D possibly matching TRBD1 (5 bases). Germline V gene sequence: CDR1 MNHEY, CDR2 SVGAGI. This CDR3 comprises 13 residues. V lost 7 bases, J lost 4 bases, and 13 bases lay in between. The CDR3 reads CASTNGAVYGYTF. The CDR3 DNA reads as TGTGCCAGCACTAACGGGGCTGTCTATGGCTACACCTTC.

The chain has TRBV20-1 and TRBJ2-5; D might be TRBD2 (5 bases). The J call may not be correct, given that the DNA end is closer to TRBJ2-1. The CDR3 covers 14 residues. CDR1 is DFQATT and CDR2 is SNEGSKA in the germline V gene (reference sequence). CDR3 sequence (DNA): TGCAGTGCCTCCCCTCCGCGGGCGAGCAATGAGCAGTTCTTC. Amino acid sequence: CSASPPRASNEQFF.

This clonotype was observed a few times. The chain links TRBV6-1 to TRBJ2-1; a possible D gene is TRBD2 (6 bases). Germline V gene lookup returns CDR1 MNHNS and CDR2 SASEGT. The CDR3 has 16 residues. V shed 5 bases and J shed 6 bases, with 20 bases lying between them. The CDR3 here is CASSPVTGRRGNEQFF. The CDR3 DNA reads as TGTGCCAGCAGTCCCGTTACCGGGAGAAGAGGCAATGAGCAGTTCTTC.

CDR3 in amino acids: CASSEALLEQFF. The CDR3 nucleotides are TGTGCCAGCAGTGAAGCTTTGCTGGAGCAGTTCTTC. The genes are TRBV2 and TRBJ2-1; D not resolved. This CDR3 spans 12 amino acids. Germline CDR1 SNHLY, CDR2 FYNNEI. The V and J ends lost 0 bases and 10 bases respectively, with 7 bases between them.

The chain joins TRBV20-1 to TRBJ1-3; 8 bases line up with TRBD1. Trimming cost V 4 bases and J 5 bases; bases outside gene matches: 10. The germline gives CDR1 DFQATT, CDR2 SNEGSKA (reference sequence). The CDR3 is 15 amino acids. The CDR3 loop is CSAMEQGGGRNTIYF. CDR3 bases: TGCAGTGCTATGGAACAGGGGGGGGGGAGAAACACCATATATTTT.

The J gene is TRBJ2-2, the V gene TRBV27, with TRBD2 matching 8 bases. The germline gives CDR1 MNHEY, CDR2 SMNVEV (reference sequence). The CDR3 has 15 amino acids. Unmatched junction bases numbered 6, after V lost 3 bases and J lost 6 bases. The CDR3 region is CASSFGLAGAGELFF. The CDR3 nucleotides are TGTGCCAGCAGTTTTGGGCTAGCGGGCGCCGGGGAGCTGTTTTTT.

This sequence joins TRBV11-2 and TRBJ1-1; D unresolved. The CDR3 length is 13 residues. Germline V CDR1 and CDR2: SGHAT, FQNNGV. V lost 5 bases to trimming and J lost 8 bases, with 15 bases between them. The CDR3 bases are TGTGCCAGCAGCCGCAGCTCTAGGGTGGAAGCTTTCTTT. Protein sequence: CASSRSSRVEAFF.

V is TRBV18 and J is TRBJ2-7, with D hard to call. This CDR3 is built from 12 residues. V was shortened by 5 bases and J by 3 bases, with 8 bases between the two germline ends. The germline CDR1 and CDR2 sequences are KGHSH and LQKENI. The CDR3 nucleotides are TGTGCCAGCTCATTAGAGTTCTACGAGCAGTACTTC. It yields the protein CASSLEFYEQYF.

The chain recombines TRBV20-1 with TRBJ2-5; 9 positions match TRBD1. This CDR3 region has 17 residues. The germline gives CDR1 DFQATT, CDR2 SNEGSKA (reference sequence). After removal of 3 bases from V and 1 base from J, the junction contained 12 bases not matched to a gene. The CDR3 loop is CSASPAEGQGFQETQYF. The CDR3 coding sequence is TGCAGTGCTAGTCCTGCCGAGGGACAGGGCTTCCAAGAGACCCAGTACTTC.

The chain joins TRBV5-1 to TRBJ2-7; D not certain. The CDR3 loop spans 13 amino acids. Trimming cost V 2 bases and J 3 bases, with 9 bases left between them. In germline, CDR1 is SGHRS, CDR2 YFSETQ. The DNA for the CDR3 is TGCGCCAGCAGCTTAGTCTTGATCTACGAGCAGTACTTC. It specifies CASSLVLIYEQYF. Supplemented by reference TRBV5-1 and TRBJ2-7, the full variable domain reads KAGVTQTPRYLIKTRGQQVTLSCSPISGHRSVSWYQQTPGQGLQFLFEYFSETQRNKGNFPGRFSGRQFSNSRSEMNVSTLELGDSALYLCASSLVLIYEQYFGPGTRLTVT.

This clonotype came up a few times. The chain has TRBV12-3 or TRBV12-4 and TRBJ1-1; D is perhaps TRBD1 (6 bases). The ends were cut back, 7 bases at V and 4 bases at J, with 10 bases in the middle. The CDR3 loop spans 12 amino acids. The CDR3 protein is CASTAGVTEAFF. The CDR3 DNA follows: TGTGCCAGCACCGCAGGGGTCACTGAAGCTTTCTTT.

This clonotype was seen more than once but under ten times. This rearrangement joins TRBV7-6 to TRBJ1-4, with 7 positions matching TRBD1. Germline V gene data show CDR1 as SGHVS and CDR2 as FNYEAQ. V gave up 0 bases and J gave up 0 bases; unmatched junction bases: 7. The CDR3 length is 18 residues. The CDR3 coding sequence is TGTGCCAGCAGCTTAGCTGTCAGGGGGTTAACAACTAATGAAAAACTGTTTTTT. Translating it yields CASSLAVRGLTTNEKLFF. The variable domain in full, with the rest retrieved from reference TRBV7-6 and TRBJ1-4, is GAGVSQSPRYKVTKRGQDVALRCDPISGHVSLYWYRQALGQGPEFLTYFNYEAQQDKSGLPNDRFSAERPEGSISTLTIQRTEQRDSAMYRCASSLAVRGLTTNEKLFFGSGTQLSVL.